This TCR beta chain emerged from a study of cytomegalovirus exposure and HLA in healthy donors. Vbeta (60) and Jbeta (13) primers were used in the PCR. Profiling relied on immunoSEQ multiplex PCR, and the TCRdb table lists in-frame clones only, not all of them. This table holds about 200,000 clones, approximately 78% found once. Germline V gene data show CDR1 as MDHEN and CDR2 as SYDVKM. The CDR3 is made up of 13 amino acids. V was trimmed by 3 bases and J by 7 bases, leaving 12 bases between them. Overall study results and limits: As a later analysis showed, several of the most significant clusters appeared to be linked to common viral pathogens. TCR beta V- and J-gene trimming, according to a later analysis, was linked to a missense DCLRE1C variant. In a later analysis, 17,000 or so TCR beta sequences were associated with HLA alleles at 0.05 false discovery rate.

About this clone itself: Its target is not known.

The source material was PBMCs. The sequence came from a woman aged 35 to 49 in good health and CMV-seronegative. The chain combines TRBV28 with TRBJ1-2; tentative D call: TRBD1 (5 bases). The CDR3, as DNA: TGTGCCAGCAGTTTTAAGGGGTGGAGTGGCTACACCTTC. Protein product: CASSFKGWSGYTF.